These T cell receptor beta chains were read from a single sample in a study of blood T cell repertoires in COVID-19. Profiled with immunoSEQ multiplex PCR; TCRdb holds only in-frame clones, not every one. The sample contains under 450,000 clones, 81% of which appear only once. Sequencing used peripheral blood. These receptors originate from a human donor with acute or convalescent COVID-19. The donor label of this sample is uncertain. Both conserved end residues are part of each CDR3. The D gene is left open where the match is weak. Only some rows state a clone size, as once, few, many or a class for expanded clones.

abundance: NA
v_gene: TRBV3-1/TRBV3-2
d_gene: TRBD1
j_gene: TRBJ1-5
CDR3nt: TGTGCCAGCAGCCAAGAAGGTCCGACAGGGGGCGCGAATCAGCCCCAGCATTTT
CDR3aa: CASSQEGPTGGANQPQHF

abundance: NA
v_gene: TRBV6-1
d_gene: TRBD1
j_gene: TRBJ1-2
CDR3nt: TGTGCCAGCAGTGAAGCAATGAAGGGGGCCCTCTATGGCTACACCTTC
CDR3aa: CASSEAMKGALYGYTF

abundance: NA
v_gene: TRBV2
d_gene: NA
j_gene: TRBJ2-4
CDR3nt: TGTGCCAGCAGACTCCAACGGGACATTCAGTACTTC
CDR3aa: CASRLQRDIQYF

abundance: NA
v_gene: TRBV18
d_gene: TRBD1
j_gene: TRBJ1-2
CDR3nt: TGTGCCAGCTCACCTCAGACAGGGTTTATCTATGGCTACACCTTC
CDR3aa: CASSPQTGFIYGYTF

abundance: NA
v_gene: TRBV5-4
d_gene: TRBD1
j_gene: TRBJ1-6
CDR3nt: TGTGCCAGCAGCCGCCGGGACAGGGGGCGTCATTCACCCCTCCACTTT
CDR3aa: CASSRRDRGRHSPLHF

abundance: NA
v_gene: TRBV7-9
d_gene: NA
j_gene: TRBJ2-2
CDR3nt: TGTGCCAGCAGACCCCCAGGGTTGGGGGCGCGGACCGGGGAGCTGTTTTTT
CDR3aa: CASRPPGLGARTGELFF

abundance: NA
v_gene: TRBV19
d_gene: NA
j_gene: TRBJ1-1
CDR3nt: TGTGCCACTCACGGGGGGTCTCAAGCTTTCTTT
CDR3aa: CATHGGSQAFF

abundance: once
v_gene: TRBV19
d_gene: TRBD2
j_gene: TRBJ2-1
CDR3nt: TGTGCCAGTAGTTCACTAGCGGGGGTCCTCGGGGAGCAGTTCTTC
CDR3aa: CASSSLAGVLGEQFF

abundance: NA
v_gene: TRBV2
d_gene: NA
j_gene: TRBJ1-3
CDR3nt: TGTGCCAGCAAAAATGACAGGAGCTCTGGAAACACCATATATTTT
CDR3aa: CASKNDRSSGNTIYF

abundance: once
v_gene: TRBV27
d_gene: TRBD1
j_gene: TRBJ2-5
CDR3nt: TGTGCCAGCAGTTTACTCCAGGGGGCTCAAGAGACCCAGTACTTC
CDR3aa: CASSLLQGAQETQYF

abundance: NA
v_gene: TRBV19
d_gene: TRBD1
j_gene: TRBJ1-2
CDR3nt: TGTGCCACCACGAGCCCGGGACAGACCTATGGCTACACCTTC
CDR3aa: CATTSPGQTYGYTF

abundance: NA
v_gene: TRBV18
d_gene: NA
j_gene: TRBJ2-1
CDR3nt: TGTGCCAGCTCAATTCGCGACAGGAATGAGCAGTTCTTC
CDR3aa: CASSIRDRNEQFF

abundance: NA
v_gene: TRBV4-1
d_gene: TRBD1
j_gene: TRBJ1-2
CDR3nt: TGCGCCAGCAGCCAAGAACAGGGGAGGCCCGGGGTCTATGGCTACACCTTC
CDR3aa: CASSQEQGRPGVYGYTF

abundance: NA
v_gene: TRBV30
d_gene: TRBD1
j_gene: TRBJ1-1
CDR3nt: TGTGCCTGGAGTGTATCCTGGGGGACAGCGAACACTGAAGCTTTCTTT
CDR3aa: CAWSVSWGTANTEAFF

abundance: few
v_gene: TRBV2
d_gene: TRBD2
j_gene: TRBJ2-1
CDR3nt: TGTGCCACTGAACCGGGACTACTCTACAATGAGCAGTTCTTC
CDR3aa: CATEPGLLYNEQFF

abundance: few
v_gene: TRBV29-1
d_gene: NA
j_gene: TRBJ1-1
CDR3nt: TGCAGCGTCCCTGGCCGGGGCACTGAAGCTTTCTTT
CDR3aa: CSVPGRGTEAFF

abundance: once
v_gene: TRBV10-2
d_gene: NA
j_gene: TRBJ1-2
CDR3nt: TGCGCCAGCACAGAGACAGGATTGGGCGGCTACACCTTC
CDR3aa: CASTETGLGGYTF

abundance: NA
v_gene: TRBV6-5
d_gene: NA
j_gene: TRBJ1-3
CDR3nt: TGTGCCAGCAGGACGGGGGGCTCTGGAAACACCATATATTTT
CDR3aa: CASRTGGSGNTIYF

abundance: NA
v_gene: TRBV9
d_gene: TRBD1
j_gene: TRBJ1-5
CDR3nt: TGTGCCAGCAGCGTAGGGGGACAGGTCGGTCAGCCCCAGCATTTT
CDR3aa: CASSVGGQVGQPQHF

abundance: NA
v_gene: TRBV5-1
d_gene: TRBD1
j_gene: TRBJ1-2
CDR3nt: TGCGCCAGCAGCTTCACCAGGGGGGACTATGGCTACACCTTC
CDR3aa: CASSFTRGDYGYTF

abundance: NA
v_gene: TRBV2
d_gene: TRBD1
j_gene: TRBJ2-7
CDR3nt: TGTGCCAGCCAGGGACAGGGAGGAAGGTCCTACGAGCAGTACTTC
CDR3aa: CASQGQGGRSYEQYF

abundance: NA
v_gene: TRBV30
d_gene: NA
j_gene: TRBJ1-2
CDR3nt: TGTGCCTGCCTATGGAGGGGCACCCTCAGGAACTATGGCTACACCTTC
CDR3aa: CACLWRGTLRNYGYTF

abundance: NA
v_gene: TRBV28
d_gene: NA
j_gene: TRBJ1-3
CDR3nt: TGTGCCAGCAGTTCGCCAGGGAAATTGGACACCATATATTTT
CDR3aa: CASSSPGKLDTIYF

abundance: NA
v_gene: TRBV29-1
d_gene: NA
j_gene: TRBJ1-2
CDR3nt: TGCAGCGTTTACTCCTACAGGTCGGGCTACACCTTC
CDR3aa: CSVYSYRSGYTF